These 20 T cell receptor beta chains came from one sample sequenced in a study of blood T cell repertoires in COVID-19. The assay was immunoSEQ multiplex PCR, and TCRdb's table has in-frame clones only and misses some. The sample contains 150,000 to 200,000 clones, over 65% of which appear only once. The specimen sequenced was PBMCs or T cells enriched from blood (not recorded which). The origin of the receptors is a woman between 50 and 59 years old who had recovered from COVID-19.

CDR3 region: CASSYSLAYEQYV. In DNA, the CDR3 is TGTGCCAGCAGTTACAGTTTGGCCTACGAGCAGTACGTC. The V call is TRBV2, the J call TRBJ2-7; D gene unclear. The CDR3 has 13 residues. V lost 5 bases, J lost 2 bases, and 10 bases lay in between. Per the germline V gene, CDR1 is SNHLY and CDR2 is FYNNEI.

The CDR3 spells CASSRQNTDTQYF. CDR3 nucleotides: TGTGCCAGCAGTCGACAGAACACAGATACGCAGTATTTT. The chain couples TRBV6-4 to TRBJ2-3; possibly TRBD1 for D (5 bases). Trimming cost V 5 bases and J 2 bases, with 8 bases left between them. The CDR3 length is 13 residues. Per the germline V gene, CDR1 is MRHNA and CDR2 is SNTAGT.

V and J are TRBV12-5 and TRBJ1-4, with TRBD1 matching over 10 bases. J gave up 3 bases and V 2 bases, and 3 bases lay outside the gene matches. Germline values: CDR1 LGHNT, CDR2 FRNRAP. This CDR3 is built from 16 residues. This CDR3 reads CASGLKGQGANEKLFF. In DNA, the CDR3 is TGTGCTAGTGGTTTGAAAGGACAGGGGGCTAATGAAAAACTGTTTTTT.

This clone came up a few times. The V call is TRBV19, the J call TRBJ1-5, with no clear D. CDR3 length: 16 residues. The ends were cut back, 3 bases at V and 3 bases at J, with 15 bases in the middle. The germline CDR1 and CDR2 sequences are LNHDA and SQIVND (reference sequence). In DNA, the CDR3 is TGTGCCAGTAGTATCCATGGGGAGGGTTACAATCAGCCCCAGCATTTT. Translated, it gives CASSIHGEGYNQPQHF.

V usage is TRBV5-1 and J usage is TRBJ2-3, with 10 bases lining up with TRBD1. This CDR3 spans 16 amino acids. The junction had 8 bases not matched to a gene; V was cut back by 3 bases and J by 4 bases. Germline CDR1 and CDR2: SGHRS and YFSETQ. The CDR3 region is CASSSATGGVADTQYF. CDR3 sequence (DNA): TGCGCCAGCAGCTCAGCGACAGGGGGCGTCGCAGATACGCAGTATTTT.

This clone was detected once. This chain joins TRBV29-1 and TRBJ2-5; 10 nucleotides line up with TRBD1. Germline V gives CDR1 SQVTM, CDR2 ANQGSEA. V lost 6 bases to trimming and J lost 5 bases; unmatched junction nucleotides: 9. The CDR3 covers 14 residues. The CDR3 DNA reads as TGCAGCGTAGCCCTGGGACAGGGGTGGGAGACCCAGTACTTC. It specifies CSVALGQGWETQYF. The full variable domain, with the rest looked up from reference TRBV29-1 and TRBJ2-5, is SAVISQKPSRDICQRGTSLTIQCQVDSQVTMMFWYRQQPGQSLTLIATANQGSEATYESGFVIDKFPISRPNLTFSTLTVSNMSPEDSSIYLCSVALGQGWETQYFGPGTRLLVL.

This clone was seen only once. The chain has TRBV7-9 and TRBJ2-7; D perhaps matches TRBD2 (6 bases). The CDR3 runs 12 residues. Germline V gene lookup returns CDR1 SEHNR and CDR2 FQNEAQ (reference sequence). The V gene lost 5 bases and the J gene lost 2 bases, with 7 bases spanning the gap. The CDR3 is CASSGGAYEQYV. CDR3 DNA: TGTGCCAGCAGCGGAGGGGCCTACGAGCAGTACGTC.

This clone was seen only a few times. This chain links TRBV7-2 with TRBJ2-1; no definite D call. CDR1 and CDR2 from the germline V gene are SGHTA and FQGNSA. This CDR3 has 14 amino acids. Trimming cost V 1 base and J 6 bases, with 10 bases left between them. CDR3 region: CASSLVVRGNEQFF. CDR3 coding DNA: TGTGCCAGCAGCTTAGTCGTTAGAGGCAATGAGCAGTTCTTC.

There are many counts of this clone. The chain combines TRBV14 with TRBJ2-2; D remains unclear. This CDR3 region has 15 residues. Trimming left V 0 bases short and J 9 bases short, with 14 bases between. Germline V gene lookup returns CDR1 SGHDN and CDR2 FVKESK. The CDR3 spells CASSQDLEVRRELFF. DNA for the CDR3: TGTGCCAGCAGCCAAGATCTAGAGGTCCGGAGGGAGCTGTTTTTT. Full variable domain (remainder filled in from reference TRBV14 and TRBJ2-2): EAGVTQFPSHSVIEKGQTVTLRCDPISGHDNLYWYRRVMGKEIKFLLHFVKESKQDESGMPNNRFLAERTGGTYSTLKVQPAELEDSGVYFCASSQDLEVRRELFFGEGSRLTVL.

This chain links TRBV3-1 (or the pseudogene TRBV3-2) with TRBJ1-4; possibly TRBD1 for D (5 bases). This CDR3 has 16 residues. The V and J ends lost 3 bases and 8 bases respectively, with 19 bases between them. Germline V gives CDR1 LGHDT, CDR2 YNNKEL (reference sequence). CDR3 sequence reads: CASSQDPPGGREKLFF. The CDR3 DNA sequence: TGTGCCAGCAGCCAGGACCCGCCCGGGGGACGCGAAAAACTGTTTTTT.

This rearrangement joins TRBV28 to TRBJ2-3; 14 nucleotides line up with TRBD2. The CDR3 loop spans 15 amino acids. Germline trimming cut 5 bases from V and 6 bases from J; bases unmatched to any gene: 4. Germline values: CDR1 MDHEN, CDR2 SYDVKM. CDR3 nucleotide sequence: TGTGCCAGCAGTCCCTGGACTAGCGGGGGGGATACGCAGTATTTT. Amino acids: CASSPWTSGGDTQYF.

The chain links TRBV28 to TRBJ1-1, with D perhaps TRBD1 (6 bases). The CDR3 consists of 15 residues. The V gene's germline CDR1 is MDHEN and CDR2 SYDVKM. V lost 4 bases and J lost 4, with 16 bases in between. CDR3 nucleotides: TGTGCCAGCAGTTCCCCCACGGGAGGGGGCACTGAAGCTTTCTTT. Translated: CASSSPTGGGTEAFF.

The chain employs TRBV4-2 and TRBJ2-1, with D tentatively TRBD2 (6 bases). Germline V CDR1 and CDR2: LGHNA, YNFKEQ. The CDR3 has 16 residues. Trimming removed 4 bases at V and 4 bases at J, with 17 bases between. The CDR3 DNA is TGTGCCAGCAGCCCCAGGTCGGACTATGCATACAATGAGCAGTTCTTC. Translating gives CASSPRSDYAYNEQFF.

This clone was picked up one time. This chain links TRBV5-1 with TRBJ2-6; D gene ambiguous. Between the trimmed V and J ends, which lost 3 bases and 0 bases, there was a span of 7 bases. The germline V gene has CDR1 SGHRS and CDR2 YFSETQ. The CDR3 length is 15 residues. CDR3 residues: CASSWQNSGANVLTF. CDR3 bases: TGCGCCAGCAGCTGGCAGAACTCTGGGGCCAACGTCCTGACTTTC. The full variable domain, rest sourced from reference TRBV5-1 and TRBJ2-6, is KAGVTQTPRYLIKTRGQQVTLSCSPISGHRSVSWYQQTPGQGLQFLFEYFSETQRNKGNFPGRFSGRQFSNSRSEMNVSTLELGDSALYLCASSWQNSGANVLTFGAGSRLTVL.

The genes are TRBV9 and TRBJ1-2; possible D gene TRBD1, 5 bases. V was cut by 0 bases and J by 6 bases, with 9 bases left in between. Germline V CDR1 and CDR2: SGDLS, YYNGEE. The CDR3 covers 13 residues. This chain's CDR3 is CASSVDVGDGYTF. As DNA, the CDR3 is TGTGCCAGCAGCGTAGACGTAGGGGATGGCTACACCTTC.

The chain employs TRBV6-5 and TRBJ2-2, with D perhaps matching TRBD1 (5 bases). Germline V lookup: CDR1 MNHEY, CDR2 SVGAGI. The CDR3 consists of 15 residues. V shed 5 bases and J shed 4 bases, with 14 bases lying between them. This CDR3 reads CASSLQGGSTGELFF. The DNA of the CDR3 is TGTGCCAGCAGTCTTCAGGGCGGCAGCACCGGGGAGCTGTTTTTT.

The chain couples TRBV19 to TRBJ1-2, with 10 bases identical to TRBD1. Per germline, CDR1 LNHDA and CDR2 SQIVND (reference sequence). This CDR3 has 13 amino acids. J gave up 5 bases and V 7 bases, and 4 bases lay outside the gene matches. In DNA, the CDR3 is TGTGCCAGTATTCCGGGACAGGGGTATGGCTACACCTTC. It translates to CASIPGQGYGYTF.

CDR3 loop: CASSEVQADTQYF. CDR3 nucleotides: TGCGCCAGCAGCGAGGTCCAAGCAGATACGCAGTATTTT. The chain joins TRBV5-1 to TRBJ2-3; D is uncertain. Trimming took 4 bases from V and 4 from J, leaving 10 bases between them. Germline assignment: CDR1 SGHRS and CDR2 YFSETQ. The CDR3 covers 13 residues.

This clone was seen only once. This sequence joins TRBV28 and TRBJ1-2; TRBD1 aligns across 7 bases. Germline loops: CDR1 MDHEN, CDR2 SYDVKM. The CDR3 runs to 14 residues. The junction had 17 bases not matched to a gene; V was cut back by 6 bases and J by 13 bases. CDR3 loop: CASSTTPGQKMLTF. CDR3 in DNA: TGTGCCAGCAGCACTACCCCGGGACAGAAAATGCTCACCTTC.

This chain uses TRBV27 with TRBJ1-5; no clear D. Germline V gene lookup returns CDR1 MNHEY and CDR2 SMNVEV (reference sequence). The CDR3 is 14 residues long. With 3 bases removed from V and 2 bases from J, the gap between germline ends came to 8 bases. The CDR3 loop reads CASSLRGGNQPQHF. CDR3 nucleotide sequence: TGTGCCAGCAGTTTGCGGGGTGGCAATCAGCCCCAGCATTTT.